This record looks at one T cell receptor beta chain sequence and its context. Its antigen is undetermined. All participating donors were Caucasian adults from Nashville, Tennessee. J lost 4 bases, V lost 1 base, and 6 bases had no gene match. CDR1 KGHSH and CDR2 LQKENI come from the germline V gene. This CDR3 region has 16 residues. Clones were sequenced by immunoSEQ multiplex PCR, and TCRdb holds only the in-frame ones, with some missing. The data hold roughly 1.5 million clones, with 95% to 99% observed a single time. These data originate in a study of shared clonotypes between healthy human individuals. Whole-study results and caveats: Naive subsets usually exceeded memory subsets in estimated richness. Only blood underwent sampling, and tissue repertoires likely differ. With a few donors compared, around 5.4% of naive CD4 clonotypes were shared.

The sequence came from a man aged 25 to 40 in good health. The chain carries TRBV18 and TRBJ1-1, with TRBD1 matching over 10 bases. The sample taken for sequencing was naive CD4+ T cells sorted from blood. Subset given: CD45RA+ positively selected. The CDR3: CASSPLGTGVGTEAFF. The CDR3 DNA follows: TGTGCCAGCTCACCACTCGGGACAGGGGTGGGCACTGAAGCTTTCTTT.